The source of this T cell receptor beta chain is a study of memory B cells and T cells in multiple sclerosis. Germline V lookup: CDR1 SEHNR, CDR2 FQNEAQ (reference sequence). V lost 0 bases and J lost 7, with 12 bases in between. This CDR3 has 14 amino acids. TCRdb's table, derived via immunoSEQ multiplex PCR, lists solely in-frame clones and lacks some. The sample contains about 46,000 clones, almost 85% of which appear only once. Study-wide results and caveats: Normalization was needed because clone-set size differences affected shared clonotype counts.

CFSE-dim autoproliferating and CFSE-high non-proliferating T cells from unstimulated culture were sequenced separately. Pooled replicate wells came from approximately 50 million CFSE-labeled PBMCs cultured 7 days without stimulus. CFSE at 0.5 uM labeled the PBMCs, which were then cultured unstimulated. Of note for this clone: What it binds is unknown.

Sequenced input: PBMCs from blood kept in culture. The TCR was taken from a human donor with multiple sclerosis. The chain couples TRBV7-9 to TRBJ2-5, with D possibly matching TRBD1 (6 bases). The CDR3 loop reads CASSLAQARGTQYF. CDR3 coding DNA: TGTGCCAGCAGCTTAGCGCAAGCCAGGGGGACCCAGTACTTC.